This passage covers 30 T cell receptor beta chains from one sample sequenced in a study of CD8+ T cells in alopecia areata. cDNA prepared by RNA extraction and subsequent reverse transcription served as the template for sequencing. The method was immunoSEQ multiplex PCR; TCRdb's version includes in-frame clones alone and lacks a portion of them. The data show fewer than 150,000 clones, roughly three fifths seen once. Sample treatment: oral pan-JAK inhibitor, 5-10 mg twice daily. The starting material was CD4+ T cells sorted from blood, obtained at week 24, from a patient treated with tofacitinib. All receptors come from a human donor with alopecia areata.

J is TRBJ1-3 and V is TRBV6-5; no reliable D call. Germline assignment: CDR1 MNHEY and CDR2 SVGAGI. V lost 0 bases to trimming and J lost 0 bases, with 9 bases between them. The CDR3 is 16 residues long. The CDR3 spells CASSYSSAGSGNTIYF. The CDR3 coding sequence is TGTGCCAGCAGTTACTCGAGTGCGGGCTCTGGAAACACCATATATTTT.

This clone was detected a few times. As DNA, the CDR3 is TGCGCCAGCAGCTTGGGACAGCCGAGTGAAAAACTGTTTTTT. Amino acid sequence: CASSLGQPSEKLFF. The chain combines TRBV5-1 with TRBJ1-4; D is possibly TRBD1 (5 bases). V was shortened by 0 bases and J by 7 bases, with 10 bases between the two germline ends. Germline CDR1 is SGHRS and CDR2 is YFSETQ. The CDR3 runs to 14 residues.

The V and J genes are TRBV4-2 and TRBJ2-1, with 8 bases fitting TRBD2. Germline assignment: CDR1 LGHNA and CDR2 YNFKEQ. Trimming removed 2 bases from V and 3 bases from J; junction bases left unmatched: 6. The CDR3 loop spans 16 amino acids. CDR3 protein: CASSQWAGGDYNEQFF. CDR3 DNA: TGTGCCAGCAGCCAATGGGCGGGAGGCGACTACAATGAGCAGTTCTTC.

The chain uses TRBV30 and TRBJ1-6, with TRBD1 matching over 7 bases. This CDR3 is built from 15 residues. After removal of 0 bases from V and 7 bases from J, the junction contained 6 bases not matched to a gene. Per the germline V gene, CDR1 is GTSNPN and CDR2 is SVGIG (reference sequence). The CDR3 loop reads CAWSVRGRGNSPLHF. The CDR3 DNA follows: TGTGCCTGGAGTGTACGTGGCAGGGGGAATTCACCCCTCCACTTT.

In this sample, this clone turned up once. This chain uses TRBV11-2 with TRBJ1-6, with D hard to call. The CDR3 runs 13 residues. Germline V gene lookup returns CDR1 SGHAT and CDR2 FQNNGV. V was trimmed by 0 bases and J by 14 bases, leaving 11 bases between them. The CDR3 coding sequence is TGTGCCAGCAGCTTAGATCGAGGTGGCACCCTCCACTTT. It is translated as CASSLDRGGTLHF.

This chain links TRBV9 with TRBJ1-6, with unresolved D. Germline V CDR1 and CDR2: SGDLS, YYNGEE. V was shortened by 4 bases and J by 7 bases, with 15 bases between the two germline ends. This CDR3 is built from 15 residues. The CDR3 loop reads CASSPRTGENSPLHF. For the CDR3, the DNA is TGTGCCAGCAGCCCACGGACGGGCGAGAATTCACCCCTCCACTTT.

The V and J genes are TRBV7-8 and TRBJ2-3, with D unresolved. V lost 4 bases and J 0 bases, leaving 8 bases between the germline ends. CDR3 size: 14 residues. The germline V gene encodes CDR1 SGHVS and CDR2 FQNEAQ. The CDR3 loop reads CASSSAVSTDTQYF. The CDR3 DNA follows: TGTGCCAGCAGCTCTGCCGTTAGCACAGATACGCAGTATTTT.

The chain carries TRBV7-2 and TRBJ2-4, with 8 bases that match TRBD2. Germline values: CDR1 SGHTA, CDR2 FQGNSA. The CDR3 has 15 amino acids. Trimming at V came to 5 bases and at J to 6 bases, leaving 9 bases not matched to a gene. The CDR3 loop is CASSTLAGLGNIQYF. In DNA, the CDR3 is TGTGCCAGCAGCACCTTAGCGGGGTTGGGAAACATTCAGTACTTC.

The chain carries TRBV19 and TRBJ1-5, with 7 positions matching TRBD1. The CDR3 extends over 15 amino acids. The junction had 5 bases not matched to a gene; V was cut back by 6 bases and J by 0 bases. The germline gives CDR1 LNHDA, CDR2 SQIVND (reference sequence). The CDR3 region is CASSPGQTSNQPQHF. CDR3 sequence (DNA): TGTGCCAGTAGCCCGGGACAGACTAGCAATCAGCCCCAGCATTTT.

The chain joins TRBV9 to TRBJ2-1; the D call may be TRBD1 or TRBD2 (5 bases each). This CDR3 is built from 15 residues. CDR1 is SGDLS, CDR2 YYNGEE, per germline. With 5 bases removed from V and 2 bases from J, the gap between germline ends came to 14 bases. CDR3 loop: CASSNEGPAYNEQFF. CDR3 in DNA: TGTGCCAGCAGTAATGAGGGACCGGCCTACAATGAGCAGTTCTTC.

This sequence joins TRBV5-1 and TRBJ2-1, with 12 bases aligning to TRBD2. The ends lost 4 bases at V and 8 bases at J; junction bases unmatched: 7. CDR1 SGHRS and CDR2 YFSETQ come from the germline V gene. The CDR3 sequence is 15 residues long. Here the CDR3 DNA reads TGCGCCAGCAGCCTCCTAGCGGGGGGGCTCGATGAGCAGTTCTTC. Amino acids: CASSLLAGGLDEQFF.

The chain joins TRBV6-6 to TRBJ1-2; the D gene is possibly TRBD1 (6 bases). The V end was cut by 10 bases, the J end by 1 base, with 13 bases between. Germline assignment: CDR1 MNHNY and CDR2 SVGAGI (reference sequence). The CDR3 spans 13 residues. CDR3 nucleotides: TGTGCCACCTGCCAGGACAGTAACTATGGCTACACCTTC. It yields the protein CATCQDSNYGYTF.

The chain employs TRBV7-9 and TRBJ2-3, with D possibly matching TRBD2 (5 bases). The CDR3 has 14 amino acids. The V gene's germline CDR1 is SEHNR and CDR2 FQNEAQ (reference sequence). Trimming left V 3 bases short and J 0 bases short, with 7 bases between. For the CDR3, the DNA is TGTGCCAGCAGCTTCCGGACTAGCACAGATACGCAGTATTTT. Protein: CASSFRTSTDTQYF.

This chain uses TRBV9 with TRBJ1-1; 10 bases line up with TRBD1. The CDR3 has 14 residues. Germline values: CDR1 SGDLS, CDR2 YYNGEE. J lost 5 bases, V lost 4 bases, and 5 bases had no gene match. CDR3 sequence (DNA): TGTGCCAGCAGCAAGGGGGACAGGGGAACTGAAGCTTTCTTT. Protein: CASSKGDRGTEAFF.

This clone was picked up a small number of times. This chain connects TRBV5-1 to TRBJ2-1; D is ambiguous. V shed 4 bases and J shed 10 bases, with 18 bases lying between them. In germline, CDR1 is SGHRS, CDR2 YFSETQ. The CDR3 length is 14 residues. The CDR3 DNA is TGCGCCAGCAGCCCGCTGCAGCTCGACGTAGAGCAGTTCTTC. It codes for CASSPLQLDVEQFF.

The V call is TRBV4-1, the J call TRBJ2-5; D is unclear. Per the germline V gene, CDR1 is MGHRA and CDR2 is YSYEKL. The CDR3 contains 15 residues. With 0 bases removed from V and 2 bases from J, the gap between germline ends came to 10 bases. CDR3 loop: CASSQDRNRQETQYF. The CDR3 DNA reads TGCGCCAGCAGCCAAGATAGGAACCGTCAAGAGACCCAGTACTTC.

This CDR3 reads CAIGTGALYGYTF. In nucleotides, the CDR3 is TGTGCCATCGGGACAGGAGCACTCTATGGCTACACCTTC. The chain employs TRBV10-3 and TRBJ1-2; 8 nucleotides align to TRBD1. Germline lookup yields CDR1 ENHRY and CDR2 SYGVKD. The CDR3 runs to 13 residues. Losses at the gene ends were 8 bases for V and 4 bases for J; bases not matched to a gene: 6.

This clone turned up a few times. The CDR3 is CASSRNRGRLGGVSNEQFF. As DNA, the CDR3 is TGTGCCAGCAGCCGTAACAGGGGACGCCTAGGGGGGGTTTCCAATGAGCAGTTCTTC. The chain couples TRBV2 to TRBJ2-1; D possibly uses TRBD1 or TRBD2 (7 bases each). The CDR3 is 19 residues long. V lost 6 bases and J 6 bases, leaving 30 bases between the germline ends. Germline-derived CDR1 and CDR2 are SNHLY and FYNNEI.

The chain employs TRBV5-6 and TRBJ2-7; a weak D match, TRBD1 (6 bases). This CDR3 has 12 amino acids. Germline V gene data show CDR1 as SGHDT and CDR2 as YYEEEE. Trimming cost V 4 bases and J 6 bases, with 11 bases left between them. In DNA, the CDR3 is TGTGCCAGCAGCCCAGGGGTTGGCGAGCAGTACTTC. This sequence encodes CASSPGVGEQYF.

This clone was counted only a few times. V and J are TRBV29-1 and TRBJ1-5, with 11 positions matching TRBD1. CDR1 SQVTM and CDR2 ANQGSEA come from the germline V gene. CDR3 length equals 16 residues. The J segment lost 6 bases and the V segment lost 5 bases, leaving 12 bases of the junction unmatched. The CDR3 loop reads CSVITAGTGGGQPQHF. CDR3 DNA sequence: TGCAGCGTTATCACTGCCGGGACAGGGGGAGGTCAGCCCCAGCATTTT.

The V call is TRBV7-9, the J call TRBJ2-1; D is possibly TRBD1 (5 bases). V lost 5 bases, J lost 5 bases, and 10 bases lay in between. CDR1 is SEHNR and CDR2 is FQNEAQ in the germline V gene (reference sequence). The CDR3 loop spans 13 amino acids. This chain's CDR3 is CASSKQADNEQFF. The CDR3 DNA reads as TGTGCCAGCAGCAAACAGGCTGACAATGAGCAGTTCTTC. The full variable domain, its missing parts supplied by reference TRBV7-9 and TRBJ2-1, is DTGVSQNPRHKITKRGQNVTFRCDPISEHNRLYWYRQTLGQGPEFLTYFQNEAQLEKSRLLSDRFSAERPKGSFSTLEIQRTEQGDSAMYLCASSKQADNEQFFGPGTRLTVL.

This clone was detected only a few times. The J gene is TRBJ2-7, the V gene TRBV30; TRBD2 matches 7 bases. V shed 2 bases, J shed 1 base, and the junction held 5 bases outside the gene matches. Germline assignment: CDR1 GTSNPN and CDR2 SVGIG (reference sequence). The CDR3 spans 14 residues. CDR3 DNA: TGTGCCTGGAGTAAGGCGGGGGTTTCCTACGAGCAGTACTTC. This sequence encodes CAWSKAGVSYEQYF.

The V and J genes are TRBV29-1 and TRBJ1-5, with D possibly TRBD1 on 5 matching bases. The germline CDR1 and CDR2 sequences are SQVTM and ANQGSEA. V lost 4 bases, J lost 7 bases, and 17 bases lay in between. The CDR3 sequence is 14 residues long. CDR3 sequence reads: CSVAFDSSSQPQHF. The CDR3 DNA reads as TGCAGCGTTGCCTTTGACAGTTCCAGCCAGCCCCAGCATTTT. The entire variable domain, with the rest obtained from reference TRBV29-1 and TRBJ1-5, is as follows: SAVISQKPSRDICQRGTSLTIQCQVDSQVTMMFWYRQQPGQSLTLIATANQGSEATYESGFVIDKFPISRPNLTFSTLTVSNMSPEDSSIYLCSVAFDSSSQPQHFGDGTRLSIL.

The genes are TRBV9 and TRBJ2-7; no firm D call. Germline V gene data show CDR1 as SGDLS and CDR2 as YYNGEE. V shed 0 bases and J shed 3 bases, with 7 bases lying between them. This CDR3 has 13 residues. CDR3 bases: TGTGCCAGCAGCGTAGAGTCCTTCTACGAGCAGTACTTC. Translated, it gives CASSVESFYEQYF.

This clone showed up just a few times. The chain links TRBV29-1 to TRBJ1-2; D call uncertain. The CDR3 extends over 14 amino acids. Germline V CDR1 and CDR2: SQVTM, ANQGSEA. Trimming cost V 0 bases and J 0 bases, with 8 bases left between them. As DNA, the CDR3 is TGCAGCGTTGAAGAGGCGGCAACTAACTATGGCTACACCTTC. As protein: CSVEEAATNYGYTF.

CDR3 nucleotide sequence: TGCAGCGTTGTACAGGGGGCACGCTATGGCTACACCTTC. It yields the protein CSVVQGARYGYTF. The chain recombines TRBV29-1 with TRBJ1-2, with 9 bases matching TRBD1. The junction had 4 bases not matched to a gene; V was cut back by 4 bases and J by 4 bases. The CDR3 is 13 residues long. In germline, CDR1 is SQVTM, CDR2 ANQGSEA.

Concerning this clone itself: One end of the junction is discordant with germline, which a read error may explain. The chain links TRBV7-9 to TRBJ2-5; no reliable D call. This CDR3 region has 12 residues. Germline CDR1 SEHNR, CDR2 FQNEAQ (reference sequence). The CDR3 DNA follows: TGTGCCAGCAGCATAGCCAGTGAGACCCAGTACTTC. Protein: CASSIASETQYF.

The CDR3 DNA follows: TGTGCCAGCAGTTTCTCGGGGGGTAGCAATCAGCCCCAGCATTTT. Amino acids: CASSFSGGSNQPQHF. The rearrangement uses TRBV6-5 and TRBJ1-5, with D possibly TRBD1 on 5 matching bases. V was trimmed by 4 bases and J by 0 bases, leaving 10 bases between them. CDR1 is MNHEY, CDR2 SVGAGI, per germline. The CDR3 has 15 residues.

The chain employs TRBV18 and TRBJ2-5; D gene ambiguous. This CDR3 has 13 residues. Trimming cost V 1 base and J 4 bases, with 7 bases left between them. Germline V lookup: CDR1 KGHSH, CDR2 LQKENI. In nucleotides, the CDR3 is TGTGCCAGCTCACCACTCAAGAGAGAGACCCAGTACTTC. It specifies CASSPLKRETQYF.

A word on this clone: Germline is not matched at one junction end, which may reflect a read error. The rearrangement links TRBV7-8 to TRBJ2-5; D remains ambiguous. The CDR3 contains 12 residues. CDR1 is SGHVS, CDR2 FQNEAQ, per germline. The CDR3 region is CASSLRQETQHF. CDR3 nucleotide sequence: TGTGCCAGCAGCTTACGACAAGAGACCCAGCACTTC. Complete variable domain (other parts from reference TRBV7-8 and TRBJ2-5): GAGVSQSPRYKVAKRGQDVALRCDPISGHVSLFWYQQALGQGPEFLTYFQNEAQLDKSGLPSDRFFAERPEGSVSTLKIQRTQQEDSAVYLCASSLRQETQHFGPGTRLLVL.